Here is one T cell receptor beta chain with its context. Its antigen specificity is not known. It may be a read error: a sequence one base away is much more abundant. This sample is part of a study of T cells in Graves' hyperthyroidism and ophthalmopathy (dated by TCRdb to between 2018 and 2021). The study in broad terms: Peripheral blood was collected at initial diagnosis, before any treatment. To identify TCR V-J signatures that set the groups apart, the researchers used a discovery cohort of 100 patients, made up of roughly 40 with Graves' ophthalmopathy and 57 with stable Graves' hyperthyroidism. An independent validation cohort of around 19 hyperthyroidism patients and 15 or so patients who later progressed to ophthalmopathy tested prospective prediction of ophthalmopathy. The 100 discovery patients were randomly split 7:3 into training and test sets. The study also compared thyroid tissue and blood T-cell repertoires from several Graves' hyperthyroidism patients. After sampling, hyperthyroidism patients received methimazole starting at 30 mg daily, and ophthalmopathy patients received high-dose intravenous methylprednisolone. The paper reports TCR Vbeta CDR3 sequencing of some 140 peripheral blood samples: approximately 41 ophthalmopathy, under 85 hyperthyroidism and 17 progressor patients. The paper as a whole reports these results and caveats: A model built on a 13 V-J signature distinguished ophthalmopathy from stable hyperthyroidism, reaching approximately 89% sensitivity and approximately 83% specificity in cross-validation and 80%/75% in testing. In validation, the model predicted progression to ophthalmopathy a median of roughly 6.2 months before onset, with roughly 70% sensitivity and about 75% specificity. Sample size was not statistically predetermined, and blinding of investigators to group allocation was not performed. Most expanded thyroid clonotypes (frequency above 0.001) were also detected in blood, suggesting blood repertoires may reflect thyroid immune responses.

Stable Graves' hyperthyroidism was defined as the absence of progression to ophthalmopathy over 18 months of follow-up. Hyperthyroidism patients were aged 18 to 65 years and newly diagnosed, with disease duration of less than 2 months. Exclusion was applied to patients with uncontrolled infections, other autoimmune diseases, pregnancy or lactation. Diagnoses were established on the basis of clinical symptoms, serum thyroxine and TRAb, thyroid ultrasound, and orbital computed tomography. PBMCs were separated from roughly 10 ml of fresh peripheral blood using Ficoll-Paque density gradient centrifugation. Total RNA was extracted with Trizol reagent, and quality was checked on an Agilent 2100 Bioanalyzer. The TCR beta CDR3 regions were amplified from the RNA transcripts. A first-round RT-PCR of the TCR CDR3 used the HTBI primer set with the Qiagen OneStep RT-PCR kit. Libraries were constructed in a second round of multiplex PCR, after which size selection and purification were carried out. Libraries were sequenced paired-end with 100 bp reads on an Illumina HiSeq2000. The published analysis was carried out like this. Raw data were processed with SOAPnuke, discarding reads with adapters, uncalled bases, mean Phred below 15, or no exact constant-primer or identifier match. COPE v1.2.5 was used to merge high-quality paired reads, and clonotypes were defined as unique nucleotide sequences. Clonotypes were aligned to IMGT TRBV, TRBD and TRBJ reference segments using MiTCR v1.1. Analysis was restricted to V-J combinations with a frequency above 0.0001, which covered 98% to 99.2% of repertoires. The TCS score was defined as the ratio of F50 (clonal expansion) to E x V (chaos), calculated using BLOSUM62-based TCRdist between CDR3 peptides within each V-J. Welch's t-statistics and random forest reduced fewer than 550 V-J features to 10 to 15, which were used in a naive Bayes classifier (R e1071). The public reads were reanalyzed by TCRdb: fastp trimming at Q25, MiXCR alignment, in-frame beta chains only. Each record represents a unique CDR3 protein, reported with the most common genes and DNA among its rows. TCRdb's processing, not the authors', yielded these V and J calls. The table for this sample lists over 150,000 distinct CDR3 sequences; around 17% of them were counted only once. The top ten clones comprise roughly 49% of the sample.

The CDR3 goes from the cysteine to the phenylalanine over 15 residues. Only CDR3 DNA remains: 45 bases, in frame from the first base. The germline V gene provides CDR1 SGHNT and CDR2 YENEEA. The sample taken for sequencing was blood. The receptor's source is a woman aged 45-60 years with Graves' hyperthyroidism. The V and J genes are TRBV11-3 and TRBJ2-1; the D gene cannot be named for sure. The better agreement between TRBJ2-7 and the DNA end casts doubt on the J call. The CDR3 here reads CASSLRVPRYNEQYF. The DNA sequence is TGTGCCAGCAGCTTAAGAGTTCCTAGGTACAATGAGCAGTACTTC.